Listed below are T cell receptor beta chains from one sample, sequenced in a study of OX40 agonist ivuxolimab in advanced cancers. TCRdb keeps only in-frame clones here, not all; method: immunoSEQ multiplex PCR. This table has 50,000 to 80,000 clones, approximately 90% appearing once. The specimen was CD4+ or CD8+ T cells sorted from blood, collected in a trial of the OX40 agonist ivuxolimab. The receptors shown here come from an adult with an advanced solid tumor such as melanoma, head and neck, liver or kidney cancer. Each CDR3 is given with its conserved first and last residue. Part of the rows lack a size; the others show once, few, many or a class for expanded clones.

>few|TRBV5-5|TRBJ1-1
CASSLEQANTEAFF
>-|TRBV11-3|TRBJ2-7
CASSPRWGEQYF
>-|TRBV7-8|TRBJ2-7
CASSLVLLGSSYEQYF
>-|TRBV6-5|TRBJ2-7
CASSYRTSGSSEQYF
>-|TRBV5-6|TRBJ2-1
CASSFPSFNYNEQFF
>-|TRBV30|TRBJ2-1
CAWSVRGETSYEQFF
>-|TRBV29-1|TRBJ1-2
CSVSGQGHYGYTF
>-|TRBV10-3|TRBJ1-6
CAISEGQPEDSPLHF
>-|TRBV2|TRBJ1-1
CASSEGGRVDNTEAFF
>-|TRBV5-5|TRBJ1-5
CASSSIDRGEQPQHF
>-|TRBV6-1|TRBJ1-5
CASSDNGASNQPQHF
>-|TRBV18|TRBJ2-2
CASSLFGQGLGGTGELFF
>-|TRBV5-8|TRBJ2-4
CASSPPYRAGGNIQYF
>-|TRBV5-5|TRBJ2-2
CASSLVAGGPVGELFF
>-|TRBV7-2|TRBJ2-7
CASSPQGSGSSYEQYF
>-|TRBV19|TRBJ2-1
CASSPSGRQANEQFF
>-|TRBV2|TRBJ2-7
CASSGRDSSYEQYF
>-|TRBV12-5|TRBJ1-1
CASGKDREVNSGNTEAFF
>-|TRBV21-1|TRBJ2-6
CASTTGQGVSGANVLTF